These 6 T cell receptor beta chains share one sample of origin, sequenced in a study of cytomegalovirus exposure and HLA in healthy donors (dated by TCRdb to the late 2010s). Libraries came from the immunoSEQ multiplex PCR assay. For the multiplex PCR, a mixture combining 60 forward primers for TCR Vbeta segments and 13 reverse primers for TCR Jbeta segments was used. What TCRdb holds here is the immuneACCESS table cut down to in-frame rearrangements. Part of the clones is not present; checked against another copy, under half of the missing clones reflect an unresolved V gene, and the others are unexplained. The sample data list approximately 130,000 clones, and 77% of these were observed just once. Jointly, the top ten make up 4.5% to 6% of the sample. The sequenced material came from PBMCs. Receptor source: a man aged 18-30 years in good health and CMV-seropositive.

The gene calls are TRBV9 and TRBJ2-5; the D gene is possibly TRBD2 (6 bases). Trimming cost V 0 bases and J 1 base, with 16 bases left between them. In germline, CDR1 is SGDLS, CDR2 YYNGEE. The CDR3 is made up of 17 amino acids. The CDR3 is CASSVGGGFSAQETQYF. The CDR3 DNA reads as TGTGCCAGCAGCGTAGGGGGAGGTTTTTCCGCCCAAGAGACCCAGTACTTC.

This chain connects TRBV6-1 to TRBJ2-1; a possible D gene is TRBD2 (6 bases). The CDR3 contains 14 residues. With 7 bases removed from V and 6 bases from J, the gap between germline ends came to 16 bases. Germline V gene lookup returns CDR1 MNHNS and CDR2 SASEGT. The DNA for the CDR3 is TGTGCCAGCACCAAACGGGGGACCGCCAATGAGCAGTTCTTC. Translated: CASTKRGTANEQFF.

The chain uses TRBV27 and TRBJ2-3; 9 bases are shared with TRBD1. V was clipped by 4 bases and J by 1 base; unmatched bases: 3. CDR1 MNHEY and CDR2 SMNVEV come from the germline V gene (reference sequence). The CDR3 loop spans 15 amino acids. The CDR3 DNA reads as TGTGCCAGCAGTTCATGGACAGGGGGCACAGATACGCAGTATTTT. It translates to CASSSWTGGTDTQYF.

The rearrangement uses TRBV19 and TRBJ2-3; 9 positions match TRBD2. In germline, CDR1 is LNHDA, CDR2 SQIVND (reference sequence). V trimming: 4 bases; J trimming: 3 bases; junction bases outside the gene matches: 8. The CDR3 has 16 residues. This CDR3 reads CASSRGTSPWTDTQYF. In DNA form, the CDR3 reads TGTGCCAGTAGTAGGGGGACTAGCCCCTGGACAGATACGCAGTATTTT.

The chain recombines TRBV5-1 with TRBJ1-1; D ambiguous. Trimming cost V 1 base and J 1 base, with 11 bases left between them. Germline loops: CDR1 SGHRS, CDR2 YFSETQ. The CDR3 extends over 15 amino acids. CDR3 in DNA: TGCGCCAGCAGCTTGAGGCTTTGGAGGAACACTGAAGCTTTCTTT. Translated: CASSLRLWRNTEAFF.

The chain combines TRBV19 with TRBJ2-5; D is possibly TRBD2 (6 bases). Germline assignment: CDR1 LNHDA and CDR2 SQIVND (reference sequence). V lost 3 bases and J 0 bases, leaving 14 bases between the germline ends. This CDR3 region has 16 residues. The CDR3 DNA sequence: TGTGCCAGTAGTATTTGGTGGGGGGAGAACCAAGAGACCCAGTACTTC. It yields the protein CASSIWWGENQETQYF.